The entry that follows covers one TCR beta chain sequence. This sample is part of a study of shared T cell receptors in the human thymus. The table came from immunoSEQ multiplex PCR; TCRdb's copy has only in-frame clones and leaves some out. Of hundreds of thousands of clones listed, roughly 86% are singletons. V was cut by 5 bases and J by 7 bases, with 15 bases left in between. Germline CDR1 SGHRS, CDR2 YFSETQ. The CDR3 extends over 14 amino acids. The same sample was also used in a study of human thymus T cells. According to that study: Healthy Finnish infants undergoing corrective surgery for congenital heart defects were the donors. From resections taken during corrective heart surgery, the thymus tissue was obtained. Thymic as well as blood repertoires seemed to favor certain V and J genes unevenly.

The specimen was thymocytes. The TCR comes from a boy under three years old with a congenital heart defect. The chain uses TRBV5-1 and TRBJ1-4; perhaps TRBD1 as D (6 bases). CDR3 loop: CASREQTGSEKLFF. The CDR3 nucleotides read TGCGCCAGCAGAGAGCAAACAGGGTCTGAAAAACTGTTTTTT.